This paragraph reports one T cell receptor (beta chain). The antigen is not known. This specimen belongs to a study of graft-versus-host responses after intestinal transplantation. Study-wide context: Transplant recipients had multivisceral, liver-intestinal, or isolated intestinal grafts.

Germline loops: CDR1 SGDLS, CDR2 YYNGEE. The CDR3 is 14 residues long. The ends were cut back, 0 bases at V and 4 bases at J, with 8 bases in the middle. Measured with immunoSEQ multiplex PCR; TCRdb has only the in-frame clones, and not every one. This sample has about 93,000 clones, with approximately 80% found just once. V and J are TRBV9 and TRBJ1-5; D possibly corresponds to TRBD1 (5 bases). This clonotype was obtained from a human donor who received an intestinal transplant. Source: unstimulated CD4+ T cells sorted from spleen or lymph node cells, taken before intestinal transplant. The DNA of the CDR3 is TGTGCCAGCAGCGTAGTCAGGGATAATCAGCCCCAGCATTTT. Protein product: CASSVVRDNQPQHF.